The present TCR beta chain was sequenced within a study of CD8+ T cells in alopecia areata. Note on this clone: Its antigen is undetermined.

Germline assignment: CDR1 SEHNR and CDR2 FQNEAQ (reference sequence). The junction had 9 bases not matched to a gene; V was cut back by 10 bases and J by 0 bases. The CDR3 totals 16 residues. Treatment defined: oral pan-JAK inhibitor, 5-10 mg twice daily. Study findings and constraints: Clonality in the scalp and expanded CD8+ clones ranked among the top 100 were significantly decreased by tofacitinib.

As the sequencing template, cDNA was produced by extracting RNA and reverse transcribing it. Assay used: immunoSEQ multiplex PCR; TCRdb lists only in-frame clones, some missing. This sample carries 200,000 to 250,000 clones, over 60% of them seen once, and the ten largest clones take about 4%. This specimen consisted of CD4+ T cells sorted from blood, obtained at week 4, from a patient treated with tofacitinib. The receptor comes from a human donor with alopecia areata. This chain uses TRBV7-9 with TRBJ2-6; 7 bases match TRBD1. CDR3 protein: CATARTGRSGANVLTF. CDR3 DNA: TGTGCCACCGCGCGGACAGGCCGCTCTGGGGCCAACGTCCTGACTTTC.